The source of this T cell receptor beta chain is a study of molecular identifiers for immune sequencing clone quantification. The table lists this clonotype with many counts. For naive CD8 T cells, sorting used the CD8+CD4-CCR7+CD45RA+ phenotype. Trimming cost V 5 bases and J 3 bases; bases outside gene matches: 17. Germline V lookup: CDR1 DFQATT, CDR2 SNEGSKA (reference sequence). This CDR3 spans 19 amino acids. MiXCR, run by TCRdb on the PCR reads, gives a single entry per CDR3 protein. The sample contains more than 550,000 distinct CDR3 sequences, over 25% of which appear only once. Sequenced material: naive CD8+ T cells from blood, with Jurkat cell RNA spiked in. Subset: FACS-sorted CD8+CD4-CCR7+CD45RA+ naive T cells. The clonotype comes from a human donor in good health. Some libraries in this study had Jurkat cell RNA spiked in. This chain connects TRBV20-1 to TRBJ2-7; 15 bases agree with TRBD2. The CDR3 coding sequence is TGCAGTGCTCGGTTTCGGGGACTAGCGGGAGGTTCCTGGAACTACGAGCAGTACTTC. It yields the protein CSARFRGLAGGSWNYEQYF.